Each of the 9 T cell receptor beta chains below was sequenced from the same sample in a study of blood T cell repertoires in COVID-19. Assay used: immunoSEQ multiplex PCR; TCRdb lists only in-frame clones, some missing. The sample carries roughly 200,000 clones, around 84% recorded once. The sequenced material came from peripheral blood. The source is a human donor in a cohort sampled during active COVID-19.

The chain carries TRBV7-9 and TRBJ2-3; the D is unclear. V was trimmed by 0 bases and J by 0 bases, leaving 7 bases between them. The CDR3 runs 15 residues. CDR1 is SEHNR, CDR2 FQNEAQ, per germline (reference sequence). This chain's CDR3 is CASSLATTSTDTQYF. In nucleotides, the CDR3 is TGTGCCAGCAGCTTAGCGACAACTAGCACAGATACGCAGTATTTT.

V and J are TRBV11-2 and TRBJ1-1; maybe TRBD1 (6 bases). This CDR3 contains 18 residues. Germline assignment: CDR1 SGHAT and CDR2 FQNNGV. V lost 5 bases and J lost 5, with 27 bases in between. CDR3 amino acids: CASSTLSPLRGGGTEAFF. The CDR3 region has the DNA TGTGCCAGCAGCACACTATCCCCCCTCAGGGGTGGAGGTACTGAAGCTTTCTTT.

J is TRBJ2-2 and V is TRBV5-1, with D hard to call. The CDR3 is 13 residues long. V lost 0 bases to trimming and J lost 5 bases, with 5 bases between them. CDR1 and CDR2 (germline): SGHRS, YFSETQ. DNA for the CDR3: TGCGCCAGCAGCTTGGACATTACCGGGGAGCTGTTTTTT. This sequence encodes CASSLDITGELFF.

The V gene is TRBV5-1, the J gene TRBJ2-7, with 8 positions matching TRBD1. In germline, CDR1 is SGHRS, CDR2 YFSETQ. Losses at the gene ends were 4 bases for V and 2 bases for J; bases not matched to a gene: 8. The CDR3 totals 15 residues. CDR3 protein: CASSGGTGGTYEQYF. In DNA form, the CDR3 reads TGCGCCAGCAGCGGGGGGACAGGTGGGACCTACGAGCAGTACTTC.

This chain links TRBV27 with TRBJ1-3, with D unclear. Deletions cut 4 bases from V and 9 bases from J, with 19 bases between. CDR3 length: 15 residues. Germline V lookup: CDR1 MNHEY, CDR2 SMNVEV (reference sequence). CDR3 sequence: CASSYSRPPSSTIYF. Here the CDR3 DNA reads TGTGCCAGCAGTTACTCCAGGCCACCCTCCTCCACCATATATTTT.

The rearrangement uses TRBV5-4 and TRBJ2-7, with 7 nucleotides matching TRBD2. Trimming at V came to 1 base and at J to 0 bases, leaving 1 base not matched to a gene. CDR1 is SGHNT and CDR2 is YYREEE in the germline V gene (reference sequence). The CDR3 runs 14 residues. CDR3 loop: CASSLSSGSYEQYF. The CDR3 nucleotides are TGTGCCAGCAGCTTGTCTAGCGGCTCCTACGAGCAGTACTTC.

The chain employs TRBV7-9 and TRBJ2-1; TRBD2 is a possible D gene (5 bases). The CDR3 loop spans 14 amino acids. Germline loops: CDR1 SEHNR, CDR2 FQNEAQ (reference sequence). Trimming pared 6 bases from V and 5 bases from J, leaving 14 bases between. The DNA for the CDR3 is TGTGCCAGCAGACCTGGGGAGCGAGACAATGAGCAGTTCTTC. Residues: CASRPGERDNEQFF.

The chain uses TRBV5-1 and TRBJ1-4; the match to TRBD1 covers 8 bases. The CDR3 contains 15 residues. V lost 5 bases to trimming and J lost 5 bases; unmatched junction nucleotides: 8. Germline values: CDR1 SGHRS, CDR2 YFSETQ. CDR3 nucleotides: TGCGCCAGCAGGATATTGACAGGGGTAAATGAAAAACTGTTTTTT. Protein sequence: CASRILTGVNEKLFF.

This clone has only one observation. The genes are TRBV30 and TRBJ1-2; the D gene is possibly TRBD1 (5 bases). Trimming took 3 bases from V and 3 from J, leaving 11 bases between them. There are 13 residues in the CDR3. The germline V gene has CDR1 GTSNPN and CDR2 SVGIG (reference sequence). The CDR3 nucleotides read TGTGCCTGGAGCGGGGGGACGGACTATGGCTACACCTTC. Translated, it gives CAWSGGTDYGYTF. Variable domain in full (rest from reference TRBV30 and TRBJ1-2): SQTIHQWPATLVQPVGSPLSLECTVEGTSNPNLYWYRQAAGRGLQLLFYSVGIGQISSEVPQNLSASRPQDRQFILSSKKLLLSDSGFYLCAWSGGTDYGYTFGSGTRLTVV.